This passage covers 22 T cell receptor beta chains from one sample sequenced in a study of cytomegalovirus exposure and HLA in healthy donors. The PCR employed 60 Vbeta primers together with 13 Jbeta primers. Data came from immunoSEQ multiplex PCR; TCRdb stores just in-frame clones and leaves some out. This sample yields 100,000 to 150,000 clones, of which under 90% are seen a single time; 8% to 9% belongs to the top ten. Material: PBMCs. These TCRs come from a female donor in good health and CMV-seropositive.

The genes are TRBV28 and TRBJ1-1, with no clear D. Germline values: CDR1 MDHEN, CDR2 SYDVKM. V gave up 6 bases and J gave up 5 bases, with 10 bases separating them. The CDR3 totals 12 residues. The CDR3, as DNA: TGTGCCAGCAGGCGGGGAGTGACTGAAGCTTTCTTT. It is translated as CASRRGVTEAFF.

The chain links TRBV19 to TRBJ1-1, with 8 bases fitting TRBD1. CDR3 size: 14 residues. V shed 5 bases and J 6 bases; nucleotides not matched to a gene: 8. Germline values: CDR1 LNHDA, CDR2 SQIVND (reference sequence). The CDR3 loop reads CASSQRTGRSEAFF. The CDR3 nucleotides are TGTGCCAGTAGTCAACGGACAGGGAGGTCTGAAGCTTTCTTT.

The chain combines TRBV10-3 with TRBJ1-2; 9 bases align to TRBD1. V shed 11 bases and J 1 base; nucleotides not matched to a gene: 8. The CDR3 covers 14 residues. In germline, CDR1 is ENHRY, CDR2 SYGVKD. The CDR3 is CAVSPGQGNYGYTF. CDR3 nucleotide sequence: TGTGCCGTATCGCCGGGACAGGGTAACTATGGCTACACCTTC.

The chain has TRBV7-2 and TRBJ1-1; D perhaps matches TRBD1 (6 bases). This CDR3 contains 13 residues. Trimming stripped 5 bases from V and 4 bases from J, with 11 bases between. Germline V gives CDR1 SGHTA, CDR2 FQGNSA. The CDR3 DNA reads TGTGCCAGCAGCCCCGAGGGGGTCACTGAAGCTTTCTTT. Encoded protein: CASSPEGVTEAFF.

The rearrangement links TRBV7-6 to TRBJ1-1, with 8 bases identical to TRBD1. J lost 11 bases, V lost 4 bases, and 9 bases had no gene match. The CDR3 is 13 amino acids. Germline V CDR1 and CDR2: SGHVS, FNYEAQ. As DNA, the CDR3 is TGTGCCAGCAGCTCTCAGGGGGCGCGAGCGGCTTTCTTT. This codes for CASSSQGARAAFF. The full variable domain, with the rest looked up from reference TRBV7-6 and TRBJ1-1, is GAGVSQSPRYKVTKRGQDVALRCDPISGHVSLYWYRQALGQGPEFLTYFNYEAQQDKSGLPNDRFSAERPEGSISTLTIQRTEQRDSAMYRCASSSQGARAAFFGQGTRLTVV.

This clone was seen only a few times. CDR3 sequence: CASSFDGEDTEAFF. In DNA form, the CDR3 reads TGCGCCAGCAGCTTCGACGGAGAGGACACTGAAGCTTTCTTT. This chain uses TRBV5-1 with TRBJ1-1, with D uncertain. This CDR3 is 14 amino acids long. Germline lookup yields CDR1 SGHRS and CDR2 YFSETQ. V was cut by 2 bases and J by 3 bases, with 11 bases left in between. The full variable domain, in which reference TRBV5-1 and TRBJ1-1 provide the parts outside the CDR3, is KAGVTQTPRYLIKTRGQQVTLSCSPISGHRSVSWYQQTPGQGLQFLFEYFSETQRNKGNFPGRFSGRQFSNSRSEMNVSTLELGDSALYLCASSFDGEDTEAFFGQGTRLTVV.

This chain links TRBV7-2 with TRBJ2-3, with 9 bases lining up with TRBD1. After removal of 4 bases from V and 5 bases from J, the junction contained 7 bases not matched to a gene. The CDR3 is 15 residues long. CDR1 is SGHTA, CDR2 FQGNSA, per germline. This chain's CDR3 is CASSSRTGVLDTQYF. The CDR3 nucleotides read TGTGCCAGCAGCTCCAGGACAGGGGTGTTAGATACGCAGTATTTT. Combining the CDR3 with reference TRBV7-2 and TRBJ2-3 gives the whole variable domain GAGVSQSPSNKVTEKGKDVELRCDPISGHTALYWYRQSLGQGLEFLIYFQGNSAPDKSGLPSDRFSAERTGGSVSTLTIQRTQQEDSAVYLCASSSRTGVLDTQYFGPGTRLTVL.

The chain recombines TRBV4-3 with TRBJ1-5; maybe TRBD1 (5 bases). V was trimmed by 0 bases and J by 3 bases, leaving 9 bases between them. This CDR3 region has 15 residues. Looked up from germline, CDR1 is LGHNA and CDR2 is YSLEER. CDR3 DNA sequence: TGCGCCAGCAGCCAAGATCGGGGGACCAATCAGCCCCAGCATTTT. Its translation is CASSQDRGTNQPQHF.

The chain couples TRBV6-1 to TRBJ1-6; unclear D gene. Per germline, CDR1 MNHNS and CDR2 SASEGT. V lost 10 bases to trimming and J lost 0 bases, with 13 bases between them. The CDR3 runs to 15 residues. CDR3 sequence reads: CATGWASSYNSPLHF. The CDR3 DNA is TGTGCCACCGGTTGGGCCAGCTCCTATAATTCACCCCTCCACTTT.

The chain uses TRBV19 and TRBJ2-5; 7 bases are a match to TRBD1. The CDR3 sequence is 13 residues long. V was clipped by 5 bases and J by 6 bases; unmatched bases: 6. Per the germline V gene, CDR1 is LNHDA and CDR2 is SQIVND (reference sequence). The CDR3 reads CASSLDRDKTQYF. The CDR3 bases are TGTGCCAGTAGTCTCGACAGGGACAAGACCCAGTACTTC.

The chain carries TRBV6-6 and TRBJ2-1; 8 nucleotides match TRBD1. Trimming removed 5 bases from V and 3 bases from J; junction bases left unmatched: 3. Germline values: CDR1 MNHNY, CDR2 SVGAGI (reference sequence). The CDR3 totals 14 residues. This CDR3 reads CASSTDRVYNEQFF. For the CDR3, the DNA is TGTGCCAGCAGTACGGACAGGGTCTACAATGAGCAGTTCTTC.

V usage is TRBV4-1 and J usage is TRBJ2-7; TRBD1 matches at 7 bases. CDR1 and CDR2 from the germline V gene are MGHRA and YSYEKL. V dropped 1 base and J dropped 6; count of bases not matched to a gene: 6. This CDR3 is built from 14 residues. DNA for the CDR3: TGCGCCAGCAGCCAAGGGGGACAGACCTCCGAGCAGTACTTC. Protein sequence: CASSQGGQTSEQYF.

This clone was detected only a few times. The J gene is TRBJ2-5, the V gene TRBV6-5, with a possible D match to TRBD2 (5 bases). CDR1 is MNHEY, CDR2 SVGAGI, per germline. The V end lost 0 bases, the J end lost 3 bases, and 8 bases lay between the germline ends. The CDR3 contains 14 residues. The DNA of the CDR3 is TGTGCCAGCAGTTACTCTTTCGGGGAAGAGACCCAGTACTTC. As protein: CASSYSFGEETQYF.

This sequence joins TRBV30 and TRBJ1-6; D might be TRBD1 (6 bases). Germline V lookup: CDR1 GTSNPN, CDR2 SVGIG (reference sequence). Between the trimmed V and J ends, which lost 4 bases and 9 bases, there was a span of 10 bases. The CDR3 totals 12 residues. The CDR3 DNA reads as TGTGCCTGGACCTACAGGGCTTCACCCCTCCACTTT. It translates to CAWTYRASPLHF.

CDR3 coding DNA: TGCAGTGCTCCGGACAGGGCAAAAGCTTTCTTT. It encodes CSAPDRAKAFF. The chain employs TRBV20-1 and TRBJ1-1; 8 bases align to TRBD1. Germline CDR1 DFQATT, CDR2 SNEGSKA (reference sequence). J gave up 9 bases and V 5 bases, and 5 bases lay outside the gene matches. The CDR3 is 11 residues long.

The genes are TRBV2 and TRBJ2-5; tentative D call: TRBD1 (5 bases). The germline V gene encodes CDR1 SNHLY and CDR2 FYNNEI. V was trimmed by 3 bases and J by 5 bases, leaving 16 bases between them. The CDR3 spans 15 residues. The CDR3 region is CASSDQQVLGETQYF. CDR3 DNA: TGTGCCAGCAGTGACCAACAGGTCTTGGGGGAGACCCAGTACTTC.

J is TRBJ1-1 and V is TRBV5-4; no clear D. This CDR3 spans 14 amino acids. Germline V gene data show CDR1 as SGHNT and CDR2 as YYREEE (reference sequence). Trimming stripped 0 bases from V and 0 bases from J, with 6 bases between. This chain's CDR3 is CASSLGLMNTEAFF. The CDR3, as DNA: TGTGCCAGCAGCTTGGGGCTGATGAACACTGAAGCTTTCTTT.

The rearrangement uses TRBV6-5 and TRBJ1-1; the D is unclear. The CDR3 extends over 10 amino acids. V was cut by 11 bases and J by 1 base, with 5 bases left in between. Germline lookup yields CDR1 MNHEY and CDR2 SVGAGI. CDR3 sequence (DNA): TGTGCCGAGGGGAACACTGAAGCTTTCTTT. This translates into CAEGNTEAFF.

The chain joins TRBV5-1 to TRBJ2-7; 7 bases match TRBD2. CDR3 length equals 15 residues. CDR1 is SGHRS and CDR2 is YFSETQ in the germline V gene. The junction had 8 bases not matched to a gene; V was cut back by 4 bases and J by 1 base. In nucleotides, the CDR3 is TGCGCCAGCAGCCCGCGACTAGCTGTATCCTACGAGCAGTACTTC. Its translation: CASSPRLAVSYEQYF.

This chain uses TRBV6-5 with TRBJ2-7; the D gene is possibly TRBD2 (5 bases). Germline CDR1 and CDR2: MNHEY and SVGAGI. Trimming removed 0 bases at V and 1 base at J, with 10 bases between. This CDR3 region has 15 residues. The DNA for the CDR3 is TGTGCCAGCAGTTACTCGAGTTCGGGGTCCTACGAGCAGTACTTC. Protein sequence: CASSYSSSGSYEQYF.

This CDR3 is CASKGNTGANEKLFF. CDR3 DNA sequence: TGTGCCAGCAAAGGGAACACAGGGGCTAATGAAAAACTGTTTTTT. The chain uses TRBV2 and TRBJ1-4, with 7 bases lining up with TRBD1. Germline CDR1 SNHLY, CDR2 FYNNEI. The CDR3 totals 15 residues. V lost 7 bases and J lost 3; bases outside the gene matches: 8.

V is TRBV6-1 and J is TRBJ2-3; 7 bases match TRBD1. CDR1 MNHNS and CDR2 SASEGT come from the germline V gene. The trim removed 5 bases at V and 2 bases at J, leaving 7 bases unmatched. The CDR3 is 15 residues long. The chain's CDR3 is CASSSEDRTTDTQYF. The CDR3 DNA reads TGTGCCAGCAGTTCCGAGGACAGGACCACAGATACGCAGTATTTT.